This TCR beta chain was identified during a study of regulatory T cells in long-lasting Graves disease. Study-wide results and caveats: Persistent patients had more shared public clonotypes (about 2,800) than new patients (roughly 970).

As to time point: newly diagnosed GD, antithyroid drugs for less than 3 months. PBMC RNA served as the TCR library source. Library construction for TCR beta used iRepertoire HTBI primers and Arm-PCR of CDR3 regions. TCRdb used MiXCR to reprocess the multiplex PCR reads, holding one entry per CDR3 protein. The sample shows some 600,000 distinct CDR3 sequences, 15% to 20% of them seen only once. Note on this clonotype: The antigen is undetermined.

Germline V gene sequence: CDR1 GTSNPN, CDR2 SVGIG (reference sequence). The CDR3 contains 14 residues. The V end lost 3 bases, the J end lost 6 bases, and 15 bases lay between the germline ends. The same specimen was also included in a second study, on T cells in Graves' hyperthyroidism and ophthalmopathy. That report notes: Before onset, ophthalmopathy was predicted by the model a median roughly six months earlier.

This TCR was recovered from a man aged 18-30 years with Graves disease. Source: peripheral blood mononuclear cells (PBMCs), taken at new diagnosis, from a patient treated with antithyroid drugs. The chain links TRBV30 to TRBJ1-5; possibly TRBD1 for D (6 bases). This CDR3 reads CAWSGGGGVQPQHF. The CDR3 DNA sequence: TGTGCCTGGAGCGGAGGGGGGGGCGTTCAGCCCCAGCATTTT.